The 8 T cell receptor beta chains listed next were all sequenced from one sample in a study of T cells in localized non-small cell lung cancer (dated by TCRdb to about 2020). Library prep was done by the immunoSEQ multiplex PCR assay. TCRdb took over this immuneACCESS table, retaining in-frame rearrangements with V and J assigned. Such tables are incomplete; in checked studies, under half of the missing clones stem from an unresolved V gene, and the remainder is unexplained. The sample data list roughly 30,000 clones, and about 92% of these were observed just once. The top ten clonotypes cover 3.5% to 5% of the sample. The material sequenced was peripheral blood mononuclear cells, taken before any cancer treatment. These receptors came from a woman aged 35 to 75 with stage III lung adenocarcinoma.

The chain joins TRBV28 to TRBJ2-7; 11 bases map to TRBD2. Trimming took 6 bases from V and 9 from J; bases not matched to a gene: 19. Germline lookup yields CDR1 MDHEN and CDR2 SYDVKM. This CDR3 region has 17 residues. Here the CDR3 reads CASSPGTSGPVVRGQYF. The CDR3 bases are TGTGCCAGCAGCCCCGGGACTAGCGGCCCCGTCGTCAGGGGGCAGTACTTC.

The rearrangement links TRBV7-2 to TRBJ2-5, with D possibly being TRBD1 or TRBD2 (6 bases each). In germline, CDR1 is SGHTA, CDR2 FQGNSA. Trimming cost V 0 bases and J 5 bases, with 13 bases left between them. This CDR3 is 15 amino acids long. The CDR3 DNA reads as TGTGCCAGCAGCTTAGCGCTGGGGGGCCCGGAGACCCAGTACTTC. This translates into CASSLALGGPETQYF.

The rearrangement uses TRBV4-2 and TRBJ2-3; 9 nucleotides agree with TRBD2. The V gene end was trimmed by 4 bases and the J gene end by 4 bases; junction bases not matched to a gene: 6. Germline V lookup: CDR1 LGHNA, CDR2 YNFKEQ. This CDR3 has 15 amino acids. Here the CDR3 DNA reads TGTGCCAGCAGCCTTGGCGGGGGGGCGGCAGATACGCAGTATTTT. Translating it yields CASSLGGGAADTQYF.

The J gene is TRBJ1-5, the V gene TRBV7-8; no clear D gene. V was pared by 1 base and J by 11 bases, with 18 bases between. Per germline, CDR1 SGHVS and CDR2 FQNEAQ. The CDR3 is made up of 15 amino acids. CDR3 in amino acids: CASSLGRAPREAQHF. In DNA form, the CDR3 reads TGTGCCAGCAGCTTAGGCCGGGCCCCCCGAGAGGCCCAGCATTTT.

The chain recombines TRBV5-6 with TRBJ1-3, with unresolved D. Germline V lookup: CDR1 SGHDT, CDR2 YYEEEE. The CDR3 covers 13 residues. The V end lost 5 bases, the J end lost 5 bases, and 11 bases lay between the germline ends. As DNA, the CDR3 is TGTGCCAGCAGACCGTCGGGTCGAAACACCATATATTTT. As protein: CASRPSGRNTIYF.

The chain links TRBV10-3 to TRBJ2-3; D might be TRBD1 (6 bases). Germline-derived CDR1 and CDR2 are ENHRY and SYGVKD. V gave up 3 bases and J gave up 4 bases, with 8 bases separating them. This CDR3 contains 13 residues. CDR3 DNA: TGTGCCATCAGTGAACAGGGTCCAGATACGCAGTATTTT. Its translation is CAISEQGPDTQYF.

The DNA of the CDR3 is TGTGCCAGCAGCTCCGGGACTAGCAATGAGCAGTTCTTC. Translation: CASSSGTSNEQFF. This chain joins TRBV7-9 and TRBJ2-1; 8 nucleotides match TRBD2. The V segment lost 4 bases and the J segment 6 bases; nucleotides outside the gene matches: 2. Germline CDR1 and CDR2: SEHNR and FQNEAQ (reference sequence). The CDR3 is made up of 13 amino acids.

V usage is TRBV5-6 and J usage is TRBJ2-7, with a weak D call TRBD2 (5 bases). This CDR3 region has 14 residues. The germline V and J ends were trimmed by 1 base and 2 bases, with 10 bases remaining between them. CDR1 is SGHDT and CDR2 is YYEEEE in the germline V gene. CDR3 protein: CASSLSGLTYEQYF. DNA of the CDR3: TGTGCCAGCAGCTTGTCTGGACTTACCTACGAGCAGTACTTC.